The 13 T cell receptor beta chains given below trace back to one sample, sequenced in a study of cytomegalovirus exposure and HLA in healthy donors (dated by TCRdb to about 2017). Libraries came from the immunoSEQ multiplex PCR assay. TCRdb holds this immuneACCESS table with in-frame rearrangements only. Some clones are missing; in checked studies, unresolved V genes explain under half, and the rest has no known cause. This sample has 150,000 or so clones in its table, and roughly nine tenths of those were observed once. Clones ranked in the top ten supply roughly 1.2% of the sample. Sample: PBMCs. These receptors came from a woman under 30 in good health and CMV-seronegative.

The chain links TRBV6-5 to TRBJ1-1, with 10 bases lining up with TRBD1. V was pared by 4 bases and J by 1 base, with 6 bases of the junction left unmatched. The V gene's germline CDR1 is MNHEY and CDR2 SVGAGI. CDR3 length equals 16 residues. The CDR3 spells CASSFARTGGNTEAFF. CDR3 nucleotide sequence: TGTGCCAGCAGTTTCGCTCGGACAGGGGGGAACACTGAAGCTTTCTTT.

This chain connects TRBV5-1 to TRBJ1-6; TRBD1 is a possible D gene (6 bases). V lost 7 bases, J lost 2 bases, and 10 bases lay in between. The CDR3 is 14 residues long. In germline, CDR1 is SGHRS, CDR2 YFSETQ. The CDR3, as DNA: TGCGCCAGCGGGGAGGGGGCCTATAATTCACCCCTCCACTTT. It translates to CASGEGAYNSPLHF. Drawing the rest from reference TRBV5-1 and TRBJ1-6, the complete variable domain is KAGVTQTPRYLIKTRGQQVTLSCSPISGHRSVSWYQQTPGQGLQFLFEYFSETQRNKGNFPGRFSGRQFSNSRSEMNVSTLELGDSALYLCASGEGAYNSPLHFGNGTRLTVT.

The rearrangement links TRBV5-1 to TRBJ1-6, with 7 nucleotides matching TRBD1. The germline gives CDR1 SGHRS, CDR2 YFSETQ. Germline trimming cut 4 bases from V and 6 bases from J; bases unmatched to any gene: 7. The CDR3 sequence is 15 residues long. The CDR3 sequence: CASSPGAGGNSPLHF. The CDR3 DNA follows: TGCGCCAGCAGCCCGGGGGCAGGGGGTAATTCACCCCTCCACTTT. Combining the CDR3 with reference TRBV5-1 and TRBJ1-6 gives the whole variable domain KAGVTQTPRYLIKTRGQQVTLSCSPISGHRSVSWYQQTPGQGLQFLFEYFSETQRNKGNFPGRFSGRQFSNSRSEMNVSTLELGDSALYLCASSPGAGGNSPLHFGNGTRLTVT.

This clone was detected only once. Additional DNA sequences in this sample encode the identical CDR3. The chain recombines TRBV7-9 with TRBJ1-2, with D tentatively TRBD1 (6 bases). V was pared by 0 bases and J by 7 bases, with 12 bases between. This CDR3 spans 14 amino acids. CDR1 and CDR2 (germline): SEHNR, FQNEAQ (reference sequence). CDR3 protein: CASSLAPQGIGYTF. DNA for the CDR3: TGTGCCAGCAGCTTAGCGCCCCAGGGGATTGGCTACACCTTC.

The CDR3 loop reads CASSLTSTGVGNTEAFF. The CDR3 coding sequence is TGTGCCAGCAGCTTAACTTCAACAGGGGTCGGGAACACTGAAGCTTTCTTT. The J gene is TRBJ1-1, the V gene TRBV7-9; TRBD1 aligns across 7 bases. Unmatched junction bases numbered 10, after V lost 2 bases and J lost 1 base. This CDR3 has 17 residues. Germline CDR1 SEHNR, CDR2 FQNEAQ (reference sequence).

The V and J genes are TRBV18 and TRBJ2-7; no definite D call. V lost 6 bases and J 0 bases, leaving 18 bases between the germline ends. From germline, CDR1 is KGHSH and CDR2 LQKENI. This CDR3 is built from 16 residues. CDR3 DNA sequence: TGTGCCAGCTCCCCGCAACAGCTCGAGAGCTCCTACGAGCAGTACTTC. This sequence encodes CASSPQQLESSYEQYF.

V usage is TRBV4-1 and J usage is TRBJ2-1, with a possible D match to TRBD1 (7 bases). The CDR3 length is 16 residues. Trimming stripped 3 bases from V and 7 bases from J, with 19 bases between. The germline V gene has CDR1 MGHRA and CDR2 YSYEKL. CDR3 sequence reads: CASSQFTGEVGNEQFF. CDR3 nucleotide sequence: TGCGCCAGCAGCCAGTTCACAGGGGAGGTGGGAAATGAGCAGTTCTTC.

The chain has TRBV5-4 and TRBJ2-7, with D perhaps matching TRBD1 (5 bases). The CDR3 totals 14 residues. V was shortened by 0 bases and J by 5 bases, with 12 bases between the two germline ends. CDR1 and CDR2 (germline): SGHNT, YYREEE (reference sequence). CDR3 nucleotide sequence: TGTGCCAGCAGCTTGGAGCAGGGAAGCGACGAGCAGTACTTC. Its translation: CASSLEQGSDEQYF.

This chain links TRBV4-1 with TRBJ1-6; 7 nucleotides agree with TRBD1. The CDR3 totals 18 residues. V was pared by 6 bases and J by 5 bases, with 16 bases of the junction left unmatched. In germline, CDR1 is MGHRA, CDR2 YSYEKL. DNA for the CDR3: TGCGCCAGCAGTAAACTTACAGGGGTTTGGGTAAATAATTCACCCCTCCACTTT. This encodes CASSKLTGVWVNNSPLHF.

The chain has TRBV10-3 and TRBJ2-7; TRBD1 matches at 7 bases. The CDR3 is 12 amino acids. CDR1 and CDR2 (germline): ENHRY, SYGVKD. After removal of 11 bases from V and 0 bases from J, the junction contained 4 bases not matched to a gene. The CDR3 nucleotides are TGTGCCCTGGGACAGAACTCCTACGAGCAGTACTTC. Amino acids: CALGQNSYEQYF.

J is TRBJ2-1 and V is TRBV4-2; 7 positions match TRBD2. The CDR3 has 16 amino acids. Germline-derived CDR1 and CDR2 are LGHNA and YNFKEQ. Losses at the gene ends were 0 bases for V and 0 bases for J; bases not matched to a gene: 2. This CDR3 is CASSQDPGGSYNEQFF. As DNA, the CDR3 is TGTGCCAGCAGCCAAGATCCGGGGGGCTCCTACAATGAGCAGTTCTTC.

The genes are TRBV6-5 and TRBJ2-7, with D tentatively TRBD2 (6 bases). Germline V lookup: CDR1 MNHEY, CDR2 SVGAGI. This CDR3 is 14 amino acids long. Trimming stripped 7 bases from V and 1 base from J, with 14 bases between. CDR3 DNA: TGTGCCAGCATTTCACTAGCAAAATCCTACGAGCAGTACTTC. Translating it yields CASISLAKSYEQYF.

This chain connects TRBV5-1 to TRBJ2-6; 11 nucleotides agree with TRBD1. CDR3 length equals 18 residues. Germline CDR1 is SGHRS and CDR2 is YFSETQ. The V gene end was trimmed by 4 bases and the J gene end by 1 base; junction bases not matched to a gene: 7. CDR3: CASSPRGQGASGANVLTF. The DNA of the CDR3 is TGCGCCAGCAGCCCCCGAGGACAGGGGGCTTCTGGGGCCAACGTCCTGACTTTC.